Included here is one T cell receptor (beta chain) sequence, with context. No cognate antigen has been identified for it. Nothing much larger sits one base from this clone, and base qualities are not available. The time point label on this specimen signifies: baseline pretreatment blood. The treatment or condition tag for this specimen amounts to: 15 Gy SBRT to primary tumor, nephrectomy 4 weeks later. To track tumor-enriched clonotypes, serial peripheral blood was sampled from radiation-treated patients at baseline and at 2 weeks and 4 weeks after SBRT. Renal cell carcinoma with clear cell pathology was present in all patients. Genomic DNA for TCR sequencing was prepared using the QIAamp DNA Blood Mini Kit (Qiagen). The analyses included just those samples that passed every quality control check. The immunoSEQ kit was used, according to the manufacturer's recommendations, to generate TCR beta libraries from genomic DNA. For library preparation, a first multiplex PCR was performed with proprietary primers, followed by a second PCR in which unique barcodes were added, and bead cleanups were performed after each round. Each sample batch included a kit-provided positive control reaction and a negative control reaction. The final libraries were assessed on an Agilent 4200 TapeStation D1000 ScreenTape, pooled by volume, and quantified by qPCR. Sequencing was performed on an Illumina NextSeq500 using a MidOutput 150-cycle cartridge, with 156 Read1 cycles, 15 Index1 cycles, and the kit custom primers. The pooled library was loaded at 0.9 to 1 pM with an approximately 22% PhiX control spike-in. The published analysis was carried out like this. Vendor-processed data were analyzed in R, with a clonotype defined as all T cells sharing the same CDR3 nucleotide sequence. For clone abundance analyses, frequencies were normalized to the 10,000 most abundant clones per sample. Public T cell clones, which averaged fewer than five per sample, were removed prior to analysis. Tumor-enriched and baseline blood-enriched clonotypes were defined by at least a 32-fold difference in abundance between compartments. Clonotypes expanded or contracted between blood time points were identified with a beta-binomial differential abundance model. Tumor-blood repertoire similarity was measured with the Baroni-Urbani and Buser coefficient, and group comparisons used two-tailed Wilcoxon tests in R. TCRdb stores this immuneACCESS table with in-frame sequences only. Part of the clones is absent; in the studies checked, under half of the shortfall reflects unresolved V genes, and no reason is known for the rest. Clonal size and the V and J genes are those of that table, whereas D and trimming came from the DNA. The sample data list 140,000 to 150,000 clones, and approximately 90% of these were observed just once. The leading ten clones occupy roughly 4% of the sample.

The sample is drawn from a study of radiation and T cells in renal cell carcinoma (dated by TCRdb to 2020 to 2021). Some background on the complete study: The samples were obtained from a clinical trial, where primary renal cell carcinomas were treated with 15 Gy stereotactic body radiation therapy and then removed by nephrectomy 4 weeks afterward. TCR beta sequencing covered approximately 51 samples in total, comprising some 26 tumors and around 27 peripheral blood samples. Across all 50 or so samples, 4 million or so unique CDR3 nucleotide sequences encoding around 2,500,000 unique CDR3 amino acid sequences were identified. Results and caveats for the whole study, not just this receptor: With a single-armed trial design, the study had no way to address how radiation dose or scheduling affects the TCR repertoire. Dynamics of the blood repertoire were not tracked past 4 weeks after treatment. No pretreatment tumor biopsies were available, so the baseline intratumoral presence of clonotypes could not be determined. An increase in top tumor clonotypes in blood was observed from baseline to 2 weeks post-radiation, followed by contraction by 4 weeks, which was taken to suggest transient expansion of tumor-resident clones.

The CDR3, cysteine through phenylalanine, is 14 amino acids long. This entry keeps only the CDR3 DNA: 42 bases, framed from base 1. The germline ends are 15 bases apart after V is trimmed by 0 bases and J by 6 bases. Based on the germline V gene (reference sequence), the CDR1 and CDR2 sequences are GTSNPN and SVGIG. Material: blood, obtained from a patient whose treatment included radiotherapy and nephrectomy. In this chain, TRBV30 is recombined with TRBJ2-7, and perhaps TRBD2 as D gene, on 6 matching bases. The sequence was obtained from a woman between 65 and 79 years old with renal cell carcinoma. The DNA sequence is given as TGTGCCTGGAGTGTACTGGCTAGGCGGGGCGAGCAGTACTTC. Its translation is CAWSVLARRGEQYF.